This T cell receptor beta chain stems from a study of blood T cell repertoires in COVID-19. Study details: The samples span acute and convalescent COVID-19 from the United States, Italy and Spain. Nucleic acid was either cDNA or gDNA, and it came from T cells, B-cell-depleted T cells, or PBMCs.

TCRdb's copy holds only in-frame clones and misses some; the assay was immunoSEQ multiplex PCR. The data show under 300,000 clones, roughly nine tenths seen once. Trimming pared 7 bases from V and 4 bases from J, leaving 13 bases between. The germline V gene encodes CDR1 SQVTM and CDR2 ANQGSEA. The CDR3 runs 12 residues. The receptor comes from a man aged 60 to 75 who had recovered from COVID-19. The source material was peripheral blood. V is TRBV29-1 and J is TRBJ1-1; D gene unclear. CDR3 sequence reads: CSGRSSGTEAFF. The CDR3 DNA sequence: TGCAGCGGCCGTAGTTCGGGCACTGAAGCTTTCTTT.